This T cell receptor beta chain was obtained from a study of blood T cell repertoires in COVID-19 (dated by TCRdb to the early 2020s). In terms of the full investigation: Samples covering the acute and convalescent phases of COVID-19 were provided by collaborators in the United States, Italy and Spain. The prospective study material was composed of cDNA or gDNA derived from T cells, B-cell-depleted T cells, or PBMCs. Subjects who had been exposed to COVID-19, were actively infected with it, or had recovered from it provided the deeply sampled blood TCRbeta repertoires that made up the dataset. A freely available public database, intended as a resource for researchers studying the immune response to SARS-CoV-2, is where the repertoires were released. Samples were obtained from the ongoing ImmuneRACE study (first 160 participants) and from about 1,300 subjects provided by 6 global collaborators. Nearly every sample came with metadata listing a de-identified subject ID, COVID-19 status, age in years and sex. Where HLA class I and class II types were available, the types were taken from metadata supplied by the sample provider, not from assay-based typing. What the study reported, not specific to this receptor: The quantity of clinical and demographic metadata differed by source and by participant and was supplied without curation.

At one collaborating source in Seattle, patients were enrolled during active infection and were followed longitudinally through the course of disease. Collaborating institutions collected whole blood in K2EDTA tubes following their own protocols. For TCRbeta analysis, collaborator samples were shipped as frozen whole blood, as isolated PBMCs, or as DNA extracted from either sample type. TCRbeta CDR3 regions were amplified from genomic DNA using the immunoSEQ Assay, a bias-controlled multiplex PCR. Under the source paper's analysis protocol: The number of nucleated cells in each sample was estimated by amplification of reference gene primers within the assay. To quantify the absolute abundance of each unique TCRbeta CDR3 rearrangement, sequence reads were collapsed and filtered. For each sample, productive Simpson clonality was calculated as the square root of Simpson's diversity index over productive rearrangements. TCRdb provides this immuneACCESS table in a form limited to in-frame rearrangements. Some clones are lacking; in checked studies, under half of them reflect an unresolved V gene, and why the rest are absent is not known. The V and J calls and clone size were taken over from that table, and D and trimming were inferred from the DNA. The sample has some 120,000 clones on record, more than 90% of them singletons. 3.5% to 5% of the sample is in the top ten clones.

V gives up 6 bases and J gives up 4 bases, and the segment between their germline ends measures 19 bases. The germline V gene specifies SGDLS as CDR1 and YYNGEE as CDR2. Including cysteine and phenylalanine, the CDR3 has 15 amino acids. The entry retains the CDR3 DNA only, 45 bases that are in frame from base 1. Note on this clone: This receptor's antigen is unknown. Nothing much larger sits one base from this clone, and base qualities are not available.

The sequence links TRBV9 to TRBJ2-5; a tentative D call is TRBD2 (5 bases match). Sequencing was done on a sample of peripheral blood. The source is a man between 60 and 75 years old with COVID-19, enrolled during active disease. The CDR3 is CASIKSSGRGETQYF. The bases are TGTGCCAGCATCAAATCGTCCGGACGGGGAGAGACCCAGTACTTC.